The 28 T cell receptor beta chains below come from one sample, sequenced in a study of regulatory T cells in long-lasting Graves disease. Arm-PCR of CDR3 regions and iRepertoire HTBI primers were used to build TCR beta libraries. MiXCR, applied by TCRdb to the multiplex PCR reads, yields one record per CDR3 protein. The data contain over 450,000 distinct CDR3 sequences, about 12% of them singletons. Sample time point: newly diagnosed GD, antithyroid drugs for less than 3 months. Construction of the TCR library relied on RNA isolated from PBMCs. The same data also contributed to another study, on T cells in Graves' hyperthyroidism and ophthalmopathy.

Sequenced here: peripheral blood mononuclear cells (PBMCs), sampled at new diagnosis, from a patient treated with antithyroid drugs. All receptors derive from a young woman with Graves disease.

Written as DNA, the CDR3 is TGTGCCAGTAGTATGGGGCCAACGGTGGGCTACACCTTC. Its protein is CASSMGPTVGYTF. The V and J genes are TRBV19 and TRBJ1-2; D is perhaps TRBD1 (5 bases). Trimming left V 3 bases short and J 8 bases short, with 13 bases between. Germline V gene sequence: CDR1 LNHDA, CDR2 SQIVND (reference sequence). This CDR3 spans 13 amino acids.

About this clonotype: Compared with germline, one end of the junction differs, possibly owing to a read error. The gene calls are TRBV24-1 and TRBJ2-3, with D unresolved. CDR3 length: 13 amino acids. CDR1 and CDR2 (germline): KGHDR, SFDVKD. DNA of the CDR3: TGTGCCACCAGTGATTTGCTCACAGATACGCGGTATTTT. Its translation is CATSDLLTDTRYF.

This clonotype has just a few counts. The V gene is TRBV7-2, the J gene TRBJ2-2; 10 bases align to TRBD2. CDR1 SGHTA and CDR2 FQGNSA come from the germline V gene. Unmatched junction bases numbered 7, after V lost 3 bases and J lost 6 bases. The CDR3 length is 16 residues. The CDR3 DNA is TGTGCCAGCAGCTTCCAAATGACTAGCGGGCCCGGGGAGCTGTTTTTT. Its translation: CASSFQMTSGPGELFF.

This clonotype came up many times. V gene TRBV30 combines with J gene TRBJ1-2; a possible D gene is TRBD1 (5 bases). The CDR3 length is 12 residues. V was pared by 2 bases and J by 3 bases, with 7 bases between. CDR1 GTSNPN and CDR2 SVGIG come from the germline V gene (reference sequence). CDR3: CAWSMGDYGYTF. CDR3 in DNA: TGTGCCTGGAGTATGGGGGACTATGGCTACACCTTC.

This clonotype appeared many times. The CDR3 nucleotides are TGCAGCGTTGCCCGGACTAGCGGACAAGATACGCAGTATTTT. Protein product: CSVARTSGQDTQYF. V and J are TRBV29-1 and TRBJ2-3, with 10 bases identical to TRBD2. CDR1 is SQVTM, CDR2 ANQGSEA, per germline. The CDR3 spans 14 residues. With 4 bases clipped from V and 5 bases from J, the junction kept 6 bases outside the gene matches.

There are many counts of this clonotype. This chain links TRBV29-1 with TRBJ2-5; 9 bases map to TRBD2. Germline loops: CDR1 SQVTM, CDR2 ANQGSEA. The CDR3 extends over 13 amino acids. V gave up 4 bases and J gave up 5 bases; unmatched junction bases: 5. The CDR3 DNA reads TGCAGCGTTGTCGGCGGGAGGGCGGAGACCCAGTACTTC. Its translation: CSVVGGRAETQYF. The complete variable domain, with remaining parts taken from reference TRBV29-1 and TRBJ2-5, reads SAVISQKPSRDICQRGTSLTIQCQVDSQVTMMFWYRQQPGQSLTLIATANQGSEATYESGFVIDKFPISRPNLTFSTLTVSNMSPEDSSIYLCSVVGGRAETQYFGPGTRLLVL.

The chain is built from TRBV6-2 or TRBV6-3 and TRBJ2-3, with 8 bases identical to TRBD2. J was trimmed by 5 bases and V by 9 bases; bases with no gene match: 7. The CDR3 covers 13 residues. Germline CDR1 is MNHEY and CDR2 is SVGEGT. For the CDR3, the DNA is TGTGCCAGTAGCGGGGTATTGGGAGATACGCAGTATTTT. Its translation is CASSGVLGDTQYF.

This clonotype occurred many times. The CDR3: CASSLVRWSSYNEQFF. The CDR3 DNA reads TGTGCCAGCAGCTTAGTGCGGTGGAGCTCCTACAATGAGCAGTTCTTC. The chain is built from TRBV11-3 and TRBJ2-1; D is unclear. Germline CDR1 is SGHNT and CDR2 is YENEEA. The V end lost 1 base, the J end lost 0 bases, and 10 bases lay between the germline ends. This CDR3 comprises 16 residues.

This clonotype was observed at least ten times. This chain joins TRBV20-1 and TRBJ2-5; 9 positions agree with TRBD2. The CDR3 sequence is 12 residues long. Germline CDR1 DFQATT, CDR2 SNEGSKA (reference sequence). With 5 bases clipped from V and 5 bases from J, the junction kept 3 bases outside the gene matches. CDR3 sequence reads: CSAGTSRETQYF. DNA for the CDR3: TGCAGTGCTGGGACTAGCAGGGAGACCCAGTACTTC.

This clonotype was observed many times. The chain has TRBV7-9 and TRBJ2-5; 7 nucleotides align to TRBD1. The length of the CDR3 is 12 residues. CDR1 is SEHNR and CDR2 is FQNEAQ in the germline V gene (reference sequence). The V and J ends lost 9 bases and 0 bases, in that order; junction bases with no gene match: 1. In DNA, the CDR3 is TGTGCCAGTCAGGGGGACCAAGAGACCCAGTACTTC. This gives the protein CASQGDQETQYF.

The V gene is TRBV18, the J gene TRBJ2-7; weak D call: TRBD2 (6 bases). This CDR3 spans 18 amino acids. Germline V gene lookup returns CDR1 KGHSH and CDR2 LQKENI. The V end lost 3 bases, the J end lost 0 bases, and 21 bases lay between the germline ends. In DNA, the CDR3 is TGTGCCAGCTCACCTGGGGTTAGCGGTACAACCAGCTCCTACGAGCAGTACTTC. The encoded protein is CASSPGVSGTTSSYEQYF.

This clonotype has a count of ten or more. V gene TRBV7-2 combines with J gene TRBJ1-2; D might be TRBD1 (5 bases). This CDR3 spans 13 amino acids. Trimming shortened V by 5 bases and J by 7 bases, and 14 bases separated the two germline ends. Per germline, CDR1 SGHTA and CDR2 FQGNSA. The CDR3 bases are TGTGCCAGCAGCCCCCCAACAGGAATTGGCTACACCTTC. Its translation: CASSPPTGIGYTF.

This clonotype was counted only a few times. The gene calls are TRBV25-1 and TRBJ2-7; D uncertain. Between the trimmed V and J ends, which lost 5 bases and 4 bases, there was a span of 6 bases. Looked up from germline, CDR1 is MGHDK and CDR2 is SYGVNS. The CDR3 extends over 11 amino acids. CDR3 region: CASSTIYEQYF. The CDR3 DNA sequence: TGTGCCAGCAGTACCATTTACGAGCAGTACTTC.

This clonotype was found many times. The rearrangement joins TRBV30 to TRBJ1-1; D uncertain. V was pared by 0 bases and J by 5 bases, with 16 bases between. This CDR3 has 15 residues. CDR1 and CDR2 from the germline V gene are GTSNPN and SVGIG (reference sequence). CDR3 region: CAWSVGRVSGTEAFF. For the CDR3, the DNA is TGTGCCTGGAGTGTAGGGAGGGTTTCGGGAACTGAAGCTTTCTTT.

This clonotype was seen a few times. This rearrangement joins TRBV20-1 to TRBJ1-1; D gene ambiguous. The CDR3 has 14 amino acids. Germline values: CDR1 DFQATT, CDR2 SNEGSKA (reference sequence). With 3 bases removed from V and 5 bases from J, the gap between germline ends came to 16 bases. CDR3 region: CSASPILGGTEAFF. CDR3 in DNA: TGCAGTGCTAGCCCGATACTTGGTGGGACTGAAGCTTTCTTT.

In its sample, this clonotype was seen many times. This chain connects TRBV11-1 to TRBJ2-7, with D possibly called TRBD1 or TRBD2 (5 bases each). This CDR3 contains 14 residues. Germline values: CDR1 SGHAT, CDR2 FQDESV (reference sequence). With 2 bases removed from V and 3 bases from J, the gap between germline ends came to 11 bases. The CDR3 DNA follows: TGTGCCAGCAGCTTAACGGGACGGGACTACGAGCAGTACTTC. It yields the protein CASSLTGRDYEQYF.

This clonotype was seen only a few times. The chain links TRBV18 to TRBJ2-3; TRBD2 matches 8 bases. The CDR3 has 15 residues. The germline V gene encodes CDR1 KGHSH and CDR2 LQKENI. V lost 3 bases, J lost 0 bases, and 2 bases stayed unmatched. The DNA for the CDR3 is TGTGCCAGCTCACCCCGACTAGCGAGCACAGATACGCAGTATTTT. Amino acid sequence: CASSPRLASTDTQYF.

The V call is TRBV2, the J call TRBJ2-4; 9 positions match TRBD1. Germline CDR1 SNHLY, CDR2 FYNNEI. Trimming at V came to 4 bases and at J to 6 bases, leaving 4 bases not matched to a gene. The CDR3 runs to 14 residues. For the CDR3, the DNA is TGTGCCAGCAGTGGGACAGGGGCCGCAAACATTCAGTACTTC. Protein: CASSGTGAANIQYF.

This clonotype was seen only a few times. DNA of the CDR3: TGCGCCAGCAGTGACCTAGACAGGGCGCATCAGCCCCAGCATTTT. It is translated as CASSDLDRAHQPQHF. The chain joins TRBV10-2 to TRBJ1-5, with TRBD1 matching over 7 bases. There are 15 residues in the CDR3. V lost 3 bases, J lost 5 bases, and 7 bases stayed unmatched. In germline, CDR1 is WSHSY, CDR2 SAAADI.

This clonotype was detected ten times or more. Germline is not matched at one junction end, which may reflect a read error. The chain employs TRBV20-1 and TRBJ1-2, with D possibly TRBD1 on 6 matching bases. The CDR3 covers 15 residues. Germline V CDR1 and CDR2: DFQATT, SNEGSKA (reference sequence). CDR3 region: CSANNQWGADYGYTF. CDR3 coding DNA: TGCAGTGCCAACAACCAATGGGGGGCTGACTACGGCTACACCTTC.

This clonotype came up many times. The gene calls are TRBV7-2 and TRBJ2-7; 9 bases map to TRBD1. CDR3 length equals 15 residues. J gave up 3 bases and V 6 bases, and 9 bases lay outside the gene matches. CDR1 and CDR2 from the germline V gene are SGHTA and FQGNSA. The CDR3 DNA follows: TGTGCCAGCAGATCCCGGGACAGGGCCGTCTACGAGCAGTACTTC. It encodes CASRSRDRAVYEQYF. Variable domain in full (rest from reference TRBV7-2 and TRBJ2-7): GAGVSQSPSNKVTEKGKDVELRCDPISGHTALYWYRQSLGQGLEFLIYFQGNSAPDKSGLPSDRFSAERTGGSVSTLTIQRTQQEDSAVYLCASRSRDRAVYEQYFGPGTRLTVT.

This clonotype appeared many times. The CDR3 DNA is TGTGCCAGCAGTCCAAGAGCAGGGGTTTCCAACAATCAGCCCCAGCATTTT. It encodes CASSPRAGVSNNQPQHF. This chain uses TRBV6-2 or TRBV6-3 with TRBJ1-5; tentative D call: TRBD1 (6 bases). V was trimmed by 5 bases and J by 3 bases, leaving 20 bases between them. CDR3 length: 17 residues. Per the germline V gene, CDR1 is MNHEY and CDR2 is SVGEGT.

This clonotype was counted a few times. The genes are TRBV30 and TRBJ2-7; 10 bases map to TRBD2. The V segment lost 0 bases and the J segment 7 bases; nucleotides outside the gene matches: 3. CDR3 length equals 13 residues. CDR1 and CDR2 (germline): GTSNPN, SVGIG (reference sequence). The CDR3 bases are TGTGCCTGGAGTGTCCTAGCGGGAGATGAGCAGTACTTC. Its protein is CAWSVLAGDEQYF.

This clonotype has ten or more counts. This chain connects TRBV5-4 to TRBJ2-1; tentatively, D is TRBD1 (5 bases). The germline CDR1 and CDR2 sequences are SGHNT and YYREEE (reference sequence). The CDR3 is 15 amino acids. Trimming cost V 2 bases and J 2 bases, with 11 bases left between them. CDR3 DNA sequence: TGTGCCAGCAGCTTAATGGTAGGGGCCTACAATGAGCAGTTCTTC. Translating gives CASSLMVGAYNEQFF.

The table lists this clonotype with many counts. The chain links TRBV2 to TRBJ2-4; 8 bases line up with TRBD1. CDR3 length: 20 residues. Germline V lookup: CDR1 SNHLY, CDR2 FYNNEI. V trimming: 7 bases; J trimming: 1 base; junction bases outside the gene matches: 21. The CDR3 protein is CASISTRRDRGYLAKNIQYF. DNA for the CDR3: TGTGCCAGCATCTCGACGCGCCGCGACAGGGGATACTTGGCCAAAAACATTCAGTACTTC.

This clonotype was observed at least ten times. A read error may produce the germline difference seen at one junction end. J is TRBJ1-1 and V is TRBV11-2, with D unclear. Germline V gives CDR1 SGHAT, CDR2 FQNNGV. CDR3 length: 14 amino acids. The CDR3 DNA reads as TGTGCCAGCAGCTTAGGTCCAGAAGCTTCCGTTATTCCCTTT. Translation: CASSLGPEASVIPF.

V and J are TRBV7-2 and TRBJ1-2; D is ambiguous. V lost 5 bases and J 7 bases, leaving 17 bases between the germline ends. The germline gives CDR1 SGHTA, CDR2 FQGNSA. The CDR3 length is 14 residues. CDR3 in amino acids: CASSPLTVPSGYTF. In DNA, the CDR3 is TGTGCCAGCAGCCCTTTAACAGTCCCCTCTGGCTACACCTTC.

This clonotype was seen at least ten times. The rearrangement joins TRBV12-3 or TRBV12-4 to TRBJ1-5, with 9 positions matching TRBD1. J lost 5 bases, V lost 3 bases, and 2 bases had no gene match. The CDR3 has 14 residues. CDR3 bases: TGTGCCAGCAGTTTCGGGACAGGGTATCAGCCCCAGCATTTT. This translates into CASSFGTGYQPQHF.